This TCR beta chain was sequenced for a study of vaccination and CD4 T cells after COVID-19. Study context: Control cultures, each given a CEFX pool, an HIV-1 Nef pool, or no peptide, were included.

The treatment: approximately 10-day PBMC culture with coronavirus spike peptide pools or control peptides (ViraFEST assay). PBMCs, plated at fewer than 2.5 million per well, were grown in the presence of approximately 10 IU/ml IL-2 and roughly 9.6 ug/ml peptide pools. Following a culture period (more than 9 days), negative selection was used to isolate CD4+ T cells. With the Oncomine TCR Beta short-read assay, DNA from cultured CD4+ T cells was sequenced. Using its own MiXCR run on the PCR reads, TCRdb lists one record per CDR3 protein. The sample lists 20,000 to 30,000 distinct CDR3 sequences, around three fifths occurring once. The germline V gene encodes CDR1 MDHEN and CDR2 SYDVKM. The length of the CDR3 is 13 residues. Trimming cost V 10 bases and J 3 bases, with 15 bases left between them. This clonotype came up a few times. Antigen: not known.

The chain combines TRBV28 with TRBJ1-1, with a weak D call TRBD1 (5 bases). This TCR was sampled from a human donor who had recovered from COVID-19. Material: CD4+ T cells from blood, cultured in vitro. The CDR3, as DNA: TGTGCCACCAGGGCCTGGGAGGACACTGAAGCTTTCTTT. Translated, it gives CATRAWEDTEAFF.